This T cell receptor (beta chain) was observed in a study of shared clonotypes between healthy human individuals. Study overall: For every donor, three CD4 naive, three CD4 memory, two CD8 naive and one CD8 memory plates were used.

CD8 cells classed as naive were CD45RO-negative and positively selected for CCR7, excluding terminally differentiated effector memory CD45RA+ cells. Methods used by the authors: ImmunoSEQ output held junction-only sequences without quality scores, so filtering differed. TCRdb keeps only in-frame clones here, not all; method: immunoSEQ multiplex PCR. The DNA was the basis for D and trimming; V, J and clone size are from that table. The sample contains roughly 2,000,000 clones, about 95% of which appear only once. From germline, CDR1 is MNHEY and CDR2 SMNVEV (reference sequence). Trimming at V came to 5 bases and at J to 7 bases, leaving 8 bases not matched to a gene. The CDR3 runs 14 residues.

The sequenced material came from naive CD8+ T cells sorted from blood. V is TRBV27 and J is TRBJ1-2, with 9 bases identical to TRBD1. The clonotype was recovered from a man aged 18-30 years in good health. The CDR3 is CASSPVTGGGGYTF. CDR3 coding DNA: TGTGCCAGCAGTCCGGTAACAGGGGGCGGTGGCTACACCTTC.